The 17 T cell receptor beta chains below come from one sample, sequenced in a study of blood T cell repertoires in COVID-19. Clones were sequenced by immunoSEQ multiplex PCR, and TCRdb holds only the in-frame ones, with some missing. The sample yields some 80,000 clones, roughly 87% seen once. Sequencing was done on a sample of peripheral blood. These receptors all stem from a woman aged 80 or older with active or convalescent COVID-19.

The J gene is TRBJ1-2, the V gene TRBV14; D is perhaps TRBD1 (6 bases). V was cut by 7 bases and J by 0 bases, with 18 bases left in between. The CDR3 has 16 residues. Germline V CDR1 and CDR2: SGHDN, FVKESK. CDR3: CASTSRPQGPNYGYTF. The DNA for the CDR3 is TGTGCCAGCACCTCAAGACCCCAGGGGCCTAACTATGGCTACACCTTC.

This sequence joins TRBV28 and TRBJ1-1, with 9 bases lining up with TRBD1. Germline assignment: CDR1 MDHEN and CDR2 SYDVKM. The J segment lost 10 bases and the V segment lost 3 bases, leaving 9 bases of the junction unmatched. This CDR3 contains 14 residues. CDR3 DNA sequence: TGTGCCAGCAGTTTCATCGGGACAGGGATCGGAGCTTTCTTT. Residues: CASSFIGTGIGAFF.

The J gene is TRBJ1-6, the V gene TRBV4-3; D possibly corresponds to TRBD1 (5 bases). CDR3 length equals 16 residues. CDR1 and CDR2 (germline): LGHNA, YSLEER. Trimming took 1 base from V and 5 from J, leaving 12 bases between them. The CDR3 bases are TGCGCCAGCAGCCAAGGGCAGGGTAAAAATAATTCACCCCTCCACTTT. Translating it yields CASSQGQGKNNSPLHF.

J is TRBJ2-5 and V is TRBV7-6, with TRBD2 identical over 8 bases. CDR1 and CDR2 from the germline V gene are SGHVS and FNYEAQ. CDR3 size: 14 residues. V was clipped by 5 bases and J by 5 bases; unmatched bases: 7. Here the CDR3 reads CASSVGTRKETQYF. CDR3 DNA sequence: TGTGCCAGCAGCGTAGGGACTAGAAAGGAGACCCAGTACTTC.

The genes are TRBV11-2 and TRBJ2-7; D call uncertain. The V and J ends lost 5 bases and 3 bases respectively, with 20 bases between them. CDR1 and CDR2 (germline): SGHAT, FQNNGV. The CDR3 totals 16 residues. CDR3 sequence: CASSPRLQARLYEQYF. CDR3 nucleotide sequence: TGTGCCAGCAGCCCCCGCCTACAAGCGAGACTCTACGAGCAGTACTTC.

The chain is built from TRBV29-1 and TRBJ1-1; D is ambiguous. The CDR3 spans 14 residues. CDR1 is SQVTM, CDR2 ANQGSEA, per germline. V lost 6 bases, J lost 2 bases, and 16 bases lay in between. The DNA for the CDR3 is TGCAGCGTAGTGGGGATGGGAGGTAACACTGAAGCTTTCTTT. Translating it yields CSVVGMGGNTEAFF.

This clone has only one observation. The rearrangement links TRBV5-1 to TRBJ2-3, with 10 bases matching TRBD2. Germline CDR1 reads SGHRS; CDR2 reads YFSETQ. V was clipped by 4 bases and J by 2 bases; unmatched bases: 7. The CDR3 sequence is 16 residues long. The CDR3 DNA is TGCGCCAGCAGCCGGACTAGCGGCTATCTCACAGATACGCAGTATTTT. It specifies CASSRTSGYLTDTQYF.

The rearrangement uses TRBV6-5 and TRBJ1-1, with a tentative D call TRBD1 (6 bases). V dropped 6 bases and J dropped 1 base, with 9 bases sitting between them. This CDR3 region has 13 residues. Germline V gene lookup returns CDR1 MNHEY and CDR2 SVGAGI. CDR3: CASRDRPNTEAFF. CDR3 DNA sequence: TGTGCCAGCAGGGACAGACCGAACACTGAAGCTTTCTTT.

The chain employs TRBV11-2 and TRBJ2-7, with D possibly TRBD1 on 5 matching bases. Looked up from germline, CDR1 is SGHAT and CDR2 is FQNNGV. This CDR3 has 16 residues. Between the trimmed V and J ends, which lost 7 bases and 4 bases, there was a span of 23 bases. In DNA, the CDR3 is TGTGCCAGCACCCCACGTCCAGTCAGGGATGTATACGAGCAGTACTTC. This codes for CASTPRPVRDVYEQYF.

The chain carries TRBV27 and TRBJ1-3; 9 positions match TRBD1. With 5 bases clipped from V and 2 bases from J, the junction kept 10 bases outside the gene matches. Germline loops: CDR1 MNHEY, CDR2 SMNVEV (reference sequence). The CDR3 spans 17 residues. The CDR3 sequence is CASSPIPGQGAGNTIYF. The DNA for the CDR3 is TGTGCCAGCAGTCCGATCCCGGGACAGGGAGCTGGAAACACCATATATTTT.

The chain recombines TRBV19 with TRBJ2-1, with 14 bases lining up with TRBD2. The junction had 7 bases not matched to a gene; V was cut back by 3 bases and J by 9 bases. The germline gives CDR1 LNHDA, CDR2 SQIVND (reference sequence). This CDR3 spans 16 amino acids. In DNA form, the CDR3 reads TGTGCCAGTAGTATCCGACTAGCGGGAGGGCCTGGTGAGCAGTTCTTC. Its protein product is CASSIRLAGGPGEQFF. Drawing the rest from reference TRBV19 and TRBJ2-1, the complete variable domain is DGGITQSPKYLFRKEGQNVTLSCEQNLNHDAMYWYRQDPGQGLRLIYYSQIVNDFQKGDIAEGYSVSREKKESFPLTVTSAQKNPTAFYLCASSIRLAGGPGEQFFGPGTRLTVL.

The rearrangement uses TRBV18 and TRBJ2-2, with a possible D match to TRBD2 (5 bases). Germline V gene data show CDR1 as KGHSH and CDR2 as LQKENI. The CDR3 runs 14 residues. Trimming took 3 bases from V and 2 from J, leaving 7 bases between them. The CDR3 bases are TGTGCCAGCTCACCGGACTTCAACACCGGGGAGCTGTTTTTT. Its translation: CASSPDFNTGELFF.

This chain joins TRBV24-1 and TRBJ1-3, with 9 bases lining up with TRBD1. CDR3 length: 15 residues. V shed 7 bases, J shed 0 bases, and the junction held 3 bases outside the gene matches. Germline-derived CDR1 and CDR2 are KGHDR and SFDVKD. As DNA, the CDR3 is TGTGCCACCAGCGGGACAGGGTTCTCTGGAAACACCATATATTTT. Translating gives CATSGTGFSGNTIYF.

The chain joins TRBV4-1 to TRBJ2-7, with a tentative D call TRBD2 (5 bases). Germline-derived CDR1 and CDR2 are MGHRA and YSYEKL. The CDR3 is 15 residues long. Trimming pared 1 base from V and 0 bases from J, leaving 10 bases between. The CDR3 reads CASSQASGSSYEQYF. CDR3 bases: TGCGCCAGCAGCCAAGCAAGCGGTAGCTCCTACGAGCAGTACTTC.

The rearrangement uses TRBV28 and TRBJ2-3; TRBD2 matches 8 bases. The trim removed 11 bases at V and 6 bases at J, leaving 10 bases unmatched. Per the germline V gene, CDR1 is MDHEN and CDR2 is SYDVKM. The CDR3 is 13 amino acids. CDR3: CACSPGGLDTQYF. In DNA, the CDR3 is TGTGCCTGCTCGCCGGGGGGGTTGGATACGCAGTATTTT.

The CDR3 nucleotides are TGTGCCAGCAGTTTTGGAGGACAGGGGGCGCTTGGGCAGTACTTC. Encoded protein: CASSFGGQGALGQYF. The chain uses TRBV28 and TRBJ2-7, with 11 bases aligning to TRBD1. Germline CDR1 reads MDHEN; CDR2 reads SYDVKM. J was trimmed by 9 bases and V by 3 bases; bases with no gene match: 10. The CDR3 runs 15 residues. Based on the CDR3 plus reference TRBV28 and TRBJ2-7, the full variable domain is DVKVTQSSRYLVKRTGEKVFLECVQDMDHENMFWYRQDPGLGLRLIYFSYDVKMKEKGDIPEGYSVSREKKERFSLILESASTNQTSMYLCASSFGGQGALGQYFGPGTRLTVT.

This clone was found a few times. The chain recombines TRBV15 with TRBJ2-7; no clear D. In germline, CDR1 is LNHNV, CDR2 YYDKDF (reference sequence). The CDR3 totals 13 residues. Trimming took 1 base from V and 3 from J, leaving 7 bases between them. For the CDR3, the DNA is TGTGCCACCAGCAGAGGAACTGGCTACGAGCAGTACTTC. As protein: CATSRGTGYEQYF.